This TCR beta chain is drawn from a study of T cells in Graves' hyperthyroidism and ophthalmopathy. From germline, CDR1 is GTSNPN and CDR2 SVGIG (reference sequence). The CDR3 spans 14 residues. Trimming cost V 4 bases and J 0 bases, with 11 bases left between them. Based on clinical symptoms, serum thyroxine and TRAb, thyroid ultrasound and orbital computed tomography, diagnoses were reached. Overall study findings and caveats: Most thyroid clonotypes expanded above 0.001 were also detected in blood. Model predictions of ophthalmopathy came a median approximately 6.2 months before onset.

Amplified TCR beta CDR3 regions came from RNA transcripts. First-round RT-PCR of the TCR CDR3 relied on the HTBI primer set. TCRdb re-called the multiplex PCR reads through MiXCR, storing one row per CDR3 protein. The table lists about 640,000 distinct CDR3 sequences, about 20% of them singletons, with roughly 30% in the top ten. Comments on this clonotype: Its antigen is unidentified.

The TCR originated in a man younger than 40 with Graves' ophthalmopathy. The sequencing input was blood. The chain combines TRBV30 with TRBJ2-3, with D possibly TRBD2 on 6 matching bases. CDR3 DNA sequence: TGTGCCTGGACAGCGGGCCCTAGCACAGATACGCAGTATTTT. Protein product: CAWTAGPSTDTQYF.